This T cell receptor (beta chain) stems from a study of CD8 T cells in Susac syndrome. Sequencing of TCR beta, carried out with a high-throughput approach, was applied to CD8+ and CD4+ T cells from the blood. The V end lost 0 bases, the J end lost 7 bases, and 6 bases lay between the germline ends. From germline, CDR1 is MNHEY and CDR2 SVGAGI. CDR3 length: 12 residues. When the RNA was reverse transcribed, random hexamers were used with an input of about 0.5 to 1 ug. TCRdb re-called the immunoSEQ multiplex PCR reads through MiXCR, storing one row per CDR3 protein. The sample holds approximately 180,000 distinct CDR3 sequences, 90% to 97% seen once.

The chain links TRBV6-5 to TRBJ1-1; tentatively, D is TRBD1 (5 bases). Sample: CD4+ T cells from PBMCs. This receptor was identified in a human donor with multiple sclerosis. The chain's CDR3 is CASSYSRGEAFF. The CDR3 DNA reads as TGTGCCAGCAGTTACTCTAGGGGTGAAGCTTTCTTT.